One and the same sample provided the 25 T cell receptor beta chains below, sequenced in a study of shared clonotypes between healthy human individuals. Profiling relied on immunoSEQ multiplex PCR, and the TCRdb table lists in-frame clones only, not all of them. The sample holds some 1 million clones; around 74% are singletons and the top ten take roughly 1.4%. The sequenced sample consisted of memory CD4+ T cells sorted from blood. The subset is: CD45RA-negative fraction. These receptors all come from a man between 18 and 29 years old in good health.

The chain combines TRBV7-2 with TRBJ1-1, with TRBD1 as a possible D gene (5 bases). CDR1 SGHTA and CDR2 FQGNSA come from the germline V gene. Trimming took off 6 bases at V and 0 bases at J, with 11 bases between the two ends. The CDR3 extends over 14 amino acids. The CDR3 DNA is TGTGCCAGCAGTCCAGGGCCCATGAACACTGAAGCTTTCTTT. Encoded protein: CASSPGPMNTEAFF.

This clone was observed many times. This chain connects TRBV4-1 to TRBJ1-1, with 11 bases matching TRBD1. V was pared by 1 base and J by 6 bases, with 13 bases of the junction left unmatched. The germline V gene has CDR1 MGHRA and CDR2 YSYEKL. This CDR3 spans 18 amino acids. CDR3 residues: CASSQGLRTGGAFAEAFF. In DNA, the CDR3 is TGCGCCAGCAGCCAAGGTCTCAGGACAGGGGGCGCGTTCGCTGAAGCTTTCTTT.

V gene TRBV19 combines with J gene TRBJ2-7, with D perhaps TRBD1 (6 bases). The CDR3 consists of 12 residues. The V end lost 3 bases, the J end lost 7 bases, and 10 bases lay between the germline ends. Germline-derived CDR1 and CDR2 are LNHDA and SQIVND (reference sequence). Here the CDR3 reads CASSMTGGEQYF. For the CDR3, the DNA is TGTGCCAGTAGTATGACAGGCGGGGAGCAGTACTTC.

This clone was recorded only once. The V and J genes are TRBV6-5 and TRBJ1-6, with D perhaps TRBD1 (5 bases). V lost 6 bases, J lost 7 bases, and 13 bases lay in between. The V gene's germline CDR1 is MNHEY and CDR2 SVGAGI. The CDR3 totals 14 residues. CDR3 nucleotides: TGTGCCAGCAGGTCCGACAGTTACAATTCACCCCTCCACTTT. This gives the protein CASRSDSYNSPLHF.

The J gene is TRBJ2-1, the V gene TRBV10-3; D remains ambiguous. CDR3 length: 13 residues. Deletions cut 3 bases from V and 9 bases from J, with 12 bases between. CDR1 is ENHRY and CDR2 is SYGVKD in the germline V gene. CDR3 nucleotides: TGTGCCATCAGTGAACGACCCCTCTCTGAGCAGTTCTTC. Encoded protein: CAISERPLSEQFF.

This clone has more than one count but fewer than ten. The chain uses TRBV6-6 and TRBJ1-2; D is perhaps TRBD1 (6 bases). The CDR3 covers 15 residues. Germline values: CDR1 MNHNY, CDR2 SVGAGI (reference sequence). V was clipped by 0 bases and J by 3 bases, with 11 bases between them. The chain's CDR3 is CASSYSAGGHYGYTF. The CDR3 region has the DNA TGTGCCAGCAGTTACTCTGCGGGGGGCCACTATGGCTACACCTTC.

Concerning this clone: Other DNA sequences in the same sample also yield this CDR3. Here the CDR3 reads CASSLTGGPYEQYF. The CDR3 nucleotides are TGCGCCAGCAGCTTGACAGGGGGGCCCTACGAGCAGTACTTC. The chain joins TRBV5-1 to TRBJ2-7, with 8 bases that match TRBD1. The CDR3 runs to 14 residues. Trimming cost V 1 base and J 2 bases; bases outside gene matches: 2. CDR1 and CDR2 from the germline V gene are SGHRS and YFSETQ.

For this clone: A junction boundary mismatches the germline segment, possibly from a read error. The rearrangement links TRBV5-1 to TRBJ1-2; D may be TRBD1 (6 bases). The germline gives CDR1 SGHRS, CDR2 YFSETQ. The CDR3 is 14 amino acids. Here the CDR3 reads CASSLVAGGYGYIF. DNA of the CDR3: TGCGCCAGCAGCTTGGTTGCGGGGGGCTATGGCTACATCTTC.

This chain uses TRBV7-9 with TRBJ1-5; D ambiguous. In germline, CDR1 is SEHNR, CDR2 FQNEAQ (reference sequence). The CDR3 consists of 12 residues. The V end was cut by 6 bases, the J end by 5 bases, with 8 bases between. CDR3 loop: CASSYRDQPQHF. CDR3 DNA: TGTGCCAGCAGTTACAGAGATCAGCCCCAGCATTTT. Filled out from reference TRBV7-9 and TRBJ1-5, the complete variable domain reads DTGVSQNPRHKITKRGQNVTFRCDPISEHNRLYWYRQTLGQGPEFLTYFQNEAQLEKSRLLSDRFSAERPKGSFSTLEIQRTEQGDSAMYLCASSYRDQPQHFGDGTRLSIL.

This clone was seen a handful of times. Other DNA variants within this sample encode the same CDR3. V is TRBV7-9 and J is TRBJ2-2; 12 bases are shared with TRBD2. The CDR3 is 15 amino acids. V gave up 6 bases and J gave up 4 bases; unmatched junction bases: 3. Germline CDR1 reads SEHNR; CDR2 reads FQNEAQ (reference sequence). The DNA for the CDR3 is TGTGCCAGCAGACCTAGCGGGAGGGCCACCGGGGAGCTGTTTTTT. Residues: CASRPSGRATGELFF.

This clone has more than one count but fewer than ten. This chain uses TRBV19 with TRBJ1-4, with 8 bases aligning to TRBD1. V was clipped by 6 bases and J by 7 bases; unmatched bases: 10. The CDR3 length is 15 residues. Per germline, CDR1 LNHDA and CDR2 SQIVND (reference sequence). CDR3 region: CASRETGAAGEKLFF. The CDR3 nucleotides are TGTGCCAGTAGGGAGACAGGGGCTGCAGGTGAAAAACTGTTTTTT.

J is TRBJ2-7 and V is TRBV19, with TRBD1 identical over 9 bases. With 9 bases clipped from V and 0 bases from J, the junction kept 6 bases outside the gene matches. Germline loops: CDR1 LNHDA, CDR2 SQIVND (reference sequence). The CDR3 runs 14 residues. CDR3 sequence: CASRGTGSSYEQYF. In DNA, the CDR3 is TGTGCCAGCCGGGGGACAGGGAGCTCCTACGAGCAGTACTTC.

A word on this clone: Additional DNA sequences in this sample encode the identical CDR3. The genes are TRBV30 and TRBJ2-3; a weak D match, TRBD2 (5 bases). Per the germline V gene, CDR1 is GTSNPN and CDR2 is SVGIG (reference sequence). Trimming shortened V by 2 bases and J by 2 bases, and 11 bases separated the two germline ends. The CDR3 runs to 14 residues. CDR3 residues: CAWSRGADTDTQYF. CDR3 DNA: TGTGCCTGGAGTCGGGGAGCAGACACAGATACGCAGTATTTT. Combining the CDR3 with reference TRBV30 and TRBJ2-3 gives the whole variable domain SQTIHQWPATLVQPVGSPLSLECTVEGTSNPNLYWYRQAAGRGLQLLFYSVGIGQISSEVPQNLSASRPQDRQFILSSKKLLLSDSGFYLCAWSRGADTDTQYFGPGTRLTVL.

This sequence joins TRBV19 and TRBJ2-2, with 10 bases fitting TRBD2. Trimming removed 5 bases from V and 5 bases from J; junction bases left unmatched: 5. The germline V gene encodes CDR1 LNHDA and CDR2 SQIVND (reference sequence). The CDR3 consists of 15 residues. The CDR3 sequence is CASSGKREGTGELFF. The CDR3 coding sequence is TGTGCCAGTAGTGGGAAGCGGGAGGGTACCGGGGAGCTGTTTTTT.

The V gene is TRBV28, the J gene TRBJ2-7; tentatively, D is TRBD2 (6 bases). V lost 3 bases to trimming and J lost 3 bases, with 12 bases between them. CDR3 length equals 14 residues. The germline V gene encodes CDR1 MDHEN and CDR2 SYDVKM. In DNA form, the CDR3 reads TGTGCCAGCAGTTTCCCGGGACTGGGCTACGAGCAGTACTTC. This encodes CASSFPGLGYEQYF.

A word on this clone: The same CDR3 also results from other DNA sequences found in this sample. This rearrangement joins TRBV6-5 to TRBJ2-7; either TRBD1 or TRBD2 may fit D (5 bases each). Looked up from germline, CDR1 is MNHEY and CDR2 is SVGAGI. Trimming removed 6 bases from V and 2 bases from J, with 8 bases in between. The CDR3 runs 12 residues. DNA of the CDR3: TGTGCCAGCAGAACGGGGCCCTACGAGCAGTACTTC. This gives the protein CASRTGPYEQYF.

The chain recombines TRBV5-6 with TRBJ1-5, with 9 bases matching TRBD1. The CDR3 runs 15 residues. J gave up 4 bases and V 1 base, and 3 bases lay outside the gene matches. Looked up from germline, CDR1 is SGHDT and CDR2 is YYEEEE. The CDR3 here is CASSLRQGGNQPQHF. In DNA, the CDR3 is TGTGCCAGCAGCTTGAGACAGGGGGGTAATCAGCCCCAGCATTTT. Using reference TRBV5-6 and TRBJ1-5 for the parts outside the CDR3, the full variable domain is DAGVTQSPTHLIKTRGQQVTLRCSPKSGHDTVSWYQQALGQGPQFIFQYYEEEERQRGNFPDRFSGHQFPNYSSELNVNALLLGDSALYLCASSLRQGGNQPQHFGDGTRLSIL.

For this clone: The same CDR3 also results from other DNA sequences found in this sample. CDR3 residues: CAWSLGLAADTQYF. DNA of the CDR3: TGTGCCTGGAGTTTAGGGCTAGCGGCAGATACGCAGTATTTT. J is TRBJ2-3 and V is TRBV30, with TRBD2 identical over 7 bases. This CDR3 region has 14 residues. V dropped 2 bases and J dropped 4; count of bases not matched to a gene: 6. CDR1 and CDR2 from the germline V gene are GTSNPN and SVGIG (reference sequence).

The J gene is TRBJ2-7, the V gene TRBV19; a possible D gene is TRBD1 (6 bases). The CDR3 spans 13 residues. Germline CDR1 LNHDA, CDR2 SQIVND (reference sequence). V was trimmed by 4 bases and J by 0 bases, leaving 7 bases between them. This chain's CDR3 is CASSTGASYEQYF. CDR3 coding DNA: TGTGCCAGTAGTACAGGGGCCTCCTACGAGCAGTACTTC.

A note on this clone: A read error may be the cause here, since a much bigger clone is one base away. Within the sample, other DNA sequences also encode this same CDR3. The rearrangement links TRBV7-2 to TRBJ1-3; D not certain. Germline loops: CDR1 SGHTA, CDR2 FQGNSA. CDR3 length equals 15 residues. The CDR3 DNA is TGTGCCAGCAGCTTACTCCGGGGTCCTGGAAACACTATATATTTT. It translates to CASSLLRGPGNTIYF.

J is TRBJ2-3 and V is TRBV7-9; TRBD2 agrees at 12 bases. The junction had 6 bases not matched to a gene; V was cut back by 4 bases and J by 4 bases. This CDR3 has 16 amino acids. The V gene's germline CDR1 is SEHNR and CDR2 FQNEAQ (reference sequence). CDR3 coding DNA: TGTGCCAGCAGCTCGCCTAGCGGGAGGGCCTCAGATACGCAGTATTTT. Translation gives CASSSPSGRASDTQYF.

This sequence joins TRBV7-6 and TRBJ1-6; no clear D. Germline-derived CDR1 and CDR2 are SGHVS and FNYEAQ. Trimming left V 1 base short and J 9 bases short, with 7 bases between. This CDR3 is built from 13 residues. The CDR3 here is CASSLEATSPLHF. The CDR3 coding sequence is TGTGCCAGCAGCTTAGAGGCGACTTCACCCCTCCACTTT.

The chain is built from TRBV5-1 and TRBJ2-1; D gene uncertain. Germline V gene sequence: CDR1 SGHRS, CDR2 YFSETQ. This CDR3 is 15 amino acids long. Trimming left V 0 bases short and J 1 base short, with 8 bases between. The CDR3 DNA sequence: TGCGCCAGCAGCTTGGGGAGTTGGTCCTACAATGAGCAGTTCTTC. This encodes CASSLGSWSYNEQFF.

The J gene is TRBJ2-3, the V gene TRBV25-1; D might be TRBD1 (6 bases). V lost 8 bases and J lost 9, with 12 bases in between. Germline-derived CDR1 and CDR2 are MGHDK and SYGVNS. CDR3 length: 11 residues. This CDR3 reads CASEQGFTQYF. The CDR3 coding sequence is TGTGCCAGCGAACAGGGATTCACGCAGTATTTT.

Comment on this clone: A far bigger clonotype differs at one base, so this is likely a read error. The chain couples TRBV6-6 to TRBJ1-3, with 7 bases that match TRBD1. The V gene end was trimmed by 6 bases and the J gene end by 2 bases; junction bases not matched to a gene: 1. The CDR3 is 13 amino acids. The germline gives CDR1 MNHNY, CDR2 SVGAGI (reference sequence). CDR3 residues: CASRTGTGNTIYF. As DNA, the CDR3 is TGTGCCAGCAGGACAGGGACTGGAAACACCATATATTTT.